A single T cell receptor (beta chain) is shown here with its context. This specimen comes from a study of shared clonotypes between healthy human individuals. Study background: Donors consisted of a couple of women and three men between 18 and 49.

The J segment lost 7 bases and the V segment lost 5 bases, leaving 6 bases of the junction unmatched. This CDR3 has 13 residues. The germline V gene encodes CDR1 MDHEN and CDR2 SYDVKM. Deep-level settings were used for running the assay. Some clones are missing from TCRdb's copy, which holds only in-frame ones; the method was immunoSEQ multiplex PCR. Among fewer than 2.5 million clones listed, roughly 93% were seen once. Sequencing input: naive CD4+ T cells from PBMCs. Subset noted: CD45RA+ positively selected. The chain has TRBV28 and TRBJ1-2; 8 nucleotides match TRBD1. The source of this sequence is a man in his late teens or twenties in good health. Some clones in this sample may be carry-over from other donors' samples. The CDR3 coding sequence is TGTGCCAGCAGTCCCCAGGGGGCGCTTGGCTACACCTTC. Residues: CASSPQGALGYTF.